The clone carrying this T cell receptor (delta chain) was seen more than once but under ten times. Its antigen is currently unknown. This entry belongs to a study of gamma delta lymphoproliferative disorders and STAT genes. The trim removed 5 bases at V and 2 bases at J, leaving 28 bases unmatched. CDR1 is TSWWSYY, CDR2 QGS, per germline. This CDR3 spans 23 amino acids. Sequencing used genomic DNA taken from PBMCs of patients and controls. Under 2017 WHO criteria, patients were classed as T-LGLL or HSTCL. General observations from the study: Controls likely had mixed maturation stages, while leukemic cells were mostly terminal effectors.

TCRdb re-called the multiplex PCR reads with CATT. The sample lists approximately 640 delta-chain clones; roughly 5.5% were seen once. This TCR derives from a human donor with gamma-delta T-cell large granular lymphocyte leukemia. The chain links TRDV1 to TRDJ1; TRDD3 agrees at 11 bases. The sequenced material came from blood. CDR3 coding DNA: TGTGCTCTTGGGAAACGCGACCCGACTTCCGCGTACTGGGGGATATGGGGGACCGATAAACTCATCTTT. Translation: CALGKRDPTSAYWGIWGTDKLIF.